This T cell receptor beta chain was observed in a study of tumor-infiltrating lymphocytes in primary liver carcinoma. The junction had 15 bases not matched to a gene; V was cut back by 5 bases and J by 6 bases. Germline assignment: CDR1 MNHEY and CDR2 SVGAGI. The CDR3 totals 17 residues. Using a constant-region primer together with ProtoScript II reverse transcriptase, TCR beta cDNA was made from approximately 500 ng of total RNA. Libraries of TCR beta came from three nested multiplex PCR rounds with slightly modified ARM-PCR. The first two PCR rounds used TRBV1-TRBV30 primers with a Cbeta primer, 10 cycles each. TCRdb re-derived calls from the multiplex PCR reads in MiXCR, one entry per CDR3 protein. Of fewer than 400,000 distinct CDR3 sequences in the sample, almost 60% were seen once. RNA was extracted from whole blood without cell sorting, alongside germline DNA. This clonotype has a single count.

The chain recombines TRBV6-5 with TRBJ2-2; 7 nucleotides line up with TRBD2. The TCR comes from a woman aged 25 to 39 with primary liver carcinoma and hepatitis B virus infection. Sequences were obtained from peripheral blood. The CDR3 nucleotides are TGTGCCAGCAGTGGGGCTCGTAAGGGACTAAGGGCCGGGGAGCTGTTTTTT. Its translation is CASSGARKGLRAGELFF.